This is a list of T cell receptor beta chains from one sample in a study of molecular identifiers for immune sequencing clone quantification. TCRdb reanalysed the PCR reads using MiXCR and keeps one entry per CDR3 protein. The sample holds 65,000 or so distinct CDR3 sequences, about 18% seen once. The sample was naive CD8+ T cells from blood, with Jurkat cell RNA spiked in. These receptor sequences come from a human donor in good health. Some libraries in this study had Jurkat cell RNA spiked in. Each CDR3 is given with its conserved first and last residue. Fields, in order: clone size, V gene, D gene, J gene, CDR3 DNA, CDR3 protein. The D gene is left open where the match is weak. Clone size appears in some rows only: once, few, many, or a class for an expanded clone.

many,TRBV3-1,TRBD2,TRBJ2-1,TGTGCCAGCAGCCAAATAGCGGGAGTATCCTACAATGAGCAGTTCTTC,CASSQIAGVSYNEQFF
many,TRBV3-1,TRBD2,TRBJ2-3,TGTGCCAGCAGCCAAGAGGTCAATCTAGCGGAGCTTCTTAGCACAGATACGCAGTATTTT,CASSQEVNLAELLSTDTQYF
few,TRBV15,-,TRBJ2-3,TGTGCCACCAGCAGAGACAGAGACACAGATACGCAGTATTTT,CATSRDRDTDTQYF
many,TRBV28,TRBD1,TRBJ2-7,TGTGCCAGCAGTTCCCGGACAGGCCCCTACGAGCAGTACTTC,CASSSRTGPYEQYF
many,TRBV6-1,TRBD2,TRBJ2-7,TGTGCCAGCAGTGAAGCCGTCGGAGCGGGGTCCTACGAGCAGTACTTC,CASSEAVGAGSYEQYF
many,TRBV7-8,-,TRBJ2-3,TGTGCCAGCAGCAGAATAGGGGAAGATACGCAGTATTTT,CASSRIGEDTQYF
many,TRBV4-3,TRBD2,TRBJ2-7,TGCGCCAGCAGCCCTTTAGCGGGAATGGGGTACGAGCAGTACTTC,CASSPLAGMGYEQYF
many,TRBV23-1,-,TRBJ1-2,TGCGCCAGCAGTCAGCGAAAACCGGGCCCTGAGGCCGGGGCCGTCTATGGCTACACCTTC,CASSQRKPGPEAGAVYGYTF
many,TRBV18,-,TRBJ2-5,TGTGCCAGCTCACCGGAGGTCAGGGAGACCCAGTACTTC,CASSPEVRETQYF
many,TRBV13,-,TRBJ2-5,TGTGCCAGCAGCCCGCCGGGACACCAAGAGACCCAGTACTTC,CASSPPGHQETQYF
many,TRBV20-1,-,TRBJ2-5,TGCAGTGCTAGAGATCTCCGATTTATGGGGCAAGAGACCCAGTACTTC,CSARDLRFMGQETQYF
-,TRBV19,-,TRBJ2-3,TGTGCCAGTACCTCCACAGATACGCAGTATTTT,CASTSTDTQYF
many,TRBV7-2,TRBD2,TRBJ2-3,TGTGCCAGCAGCTACTCCTCCGGGACTAGCGGGTTTGATACGCAGTATTTT,CASSYSSGTSGFDTQYF
few,TRBV20-1,-,TRBJ2-2,TGCAGTGCCATAGGTTTTGGCTCCGGGGAGCTGTTTTTT,CSAIGFGSGELFF
once,TRBV2,TRBD2,TRBJ2-5,TGTGCCAGTTTAGCGGGAGAGGGTCGGCAAGAGACCCAGTACTTC,CASLAGEGRQETQYF
-,TRBV5-4,TRBD2,TRBJ2-7,TGTGCCAGCCGACTAGCGGGGAACTACGAGCAGTACTTC,CASRLAGNYEQYF
many,TRBV5-6,-,TRBJ2-7,TGTGCCAGCAGCTTGGTAGCCTCCCAATCCTACGAGCAGTACTTC,CASSLVASQSYEQYF
many,TRBV7-3,TRBD2,TRBJ2-1,TGTGCCAGCAGCTCCCCCGGGACTAGCAAAAACAATGAGCAGTTCTTC,CASSSPGTSKNNEQFF
many,TRBV20-1,-,TRBJ2-1,TGCAGTGCTAGAGAGGGGGGAAGCGGCTCCTACAATGAGCAGTTCTTC,CSAREGGSGSYNEQFF
many,TRBV7-3,-,TRBJ2-3,TGTGCCAGCAGCTCGCGAAGTAACCGGGACTTACCTAGCACAGATACGCAGTATTTT,CASSSRSNRDLPSTDTQYF
many,TRBV11-3,TRBD2,TRBJ2-7,TGTGCCAGCAGCTTGACTAGCGGGACCTACGAGCAGTACTTC,CASSLTSGTYEQYF
many,TRBV4-1,-,TRBJ2-7,TGCGCCAGCAGCCACCAAGTGGGCTACGAGCAGTACTTC,CASSHQVGYEQYF
few,TRBV27,-,TRBJ1-1,TGTGCCGGCAGTACTGCAGGGACGTTGACGACTGAAGCTTTCTTT,CAGSTAGTLTTEAFF
-,TRBV19,-,TRBJ2-1,TGTGCCAGTAGCAATACAGGGGGGCTAGCGGGAATTGAGCAGTTCTTC,CASSNTGGLAGIEQFF
many,TRBV12-3/TRBV12-4,TRBD2,TRBJ2-3,TGTGCCAGCAGTCAGCGGGGCAGCACAGATACGCAGTATTTT,CASSQRGSTDTQYF
many,TRBV30,TRBD2,TRBJ2-1,TGTGCCTGGAGTGTCGGACTAGCGAACAATGAGCAGTTCTTC,CAWSVGLANNEQFF
many,TRBV7-2,-,TRBJ1-5,TGTGCCAGCAGTTCCACAGGGTTGCAGCCCCAGCATTTT,CASSSTGLQPQHF
many,TRBV5-1,-,TRBJ2-7,TGCGCCAGCAGCTTGGGGGTGGGGGAAAGAGGCTACGAGCAGTACTTC,CASSLGVGERGYEQYF
many,TRBV27,-,TRBJ2-3,TGTGCCAGCAGTTTTTGGCAGACTAGCACAGATACGCAGTATTTT,CASSFWQTSTDTQYF
many,TRBV7-2,-,TRBJ2-7,TGTGCCAGCAGCTCTGCCCAATCGAGACCCTACGAGCAGTACTTC,CASSSAQSRPYEQYF
many,TRBV7-8,TRBD2,TRBJ2-7,TGTGCCAGCAGCTTAGCCCTAGCGGCCGCCATACCAAACCGCTACGAGCAGTACTTC,CASSLALAAAIPNRYEQYF
few,TRBV28,TRBD1,TRBJ2-1,TGTGCCAGCAGTTCCCGGGACAGGAACAATGAGCAGTTCTTC,CASSSRDRNNEQFF
few,TRBV12-3/TRBV12-4,-,TRBJ2-5,TGTGCCAGCAGACCGAGTGGGGAAGGGGTTGGAGAGACCCAGTACTTC,CASRPSGEGVGETQYF
many,TRBV24-1,TRBD2,TRBJ2-1,TGTGCCACCAGTGATTTGGCGGTAGCGGGAGTAAACTACAATGAGCAGTTCTTC,CATSDLAVAGVNYNEQFF
-,TRBV28,-,TRBJ2-3,TGTGCCAGCAGCATAAATCGAGGGGGCACAGATACGCAGTATTTT,CASSINRGGTDTQYF
-,TRBV27,TRBD2,TRBJ2-3,TGTGTCAGCAGTACGGGACTAGACGCAGATACGCAGTATTTT,CVSSTGLDADTQYF
-,TRBV30,-,TRBJ1-1,TGTGCCTGGACCGGCAGTAAGAACGCTGAAGCTTTCTTT,CAWTGSKNAEAFF
few,TRBV7-9,-,TRBJ2-1,TGTGCCAGCAGCCTCATACAGAGTTACAATGAGCAGTTCTTC,CASSLIQSYNEQFF
many,TRBV29-1,TRBD1,TRBJ1-4,TGCAGCGTTGAAGAACAGGGGGCAACTAATGAAAAACTGTTTTTT,CSVEEQGATNEKLFF
-,TRBV20-1,-,TRBJ2-3,TGCAGTGCTAGTCTCTACTGGACGGACACCGATACGCAGTATTTT,CSASLYWTDTDTQYF